Presented here are 17 T cell receptor beta chains from one specimen sequenced in a study of blood T cell repertoires in COVID-19. TCRdb's copy holds only in-frame clones and misses some; the assay was immunoSEQ multiplex PCR. This sample has approximately 300,000 clones, with 87% found just once. The sequenced sample consisted of PBMCs or T cells enriched from blood (not recorded which). The receptors originated from a woman between 25 and 40 years old who had recovered from COVID-19.

This clone was seen a single time. The rearrangement uses TRBV19 and TRBJ2-6, with D perhaps TRBD1 (5 bases). Germline V gene lookup returns CDR1 LNHDA and CDR2 SQIVND (reference sequence). V lost 1 base and J lost 4, with 11 bases in between. This CDR3 comprises 16 residues. The CDR3 DNA sequence: TGTGCCAGTAGTATAGGGGGCTTTTCCGGGGCCAACGTCCTGACTTTC. Its translation: CASSIGGFSGANVLTF.

CDR3 sequence reads: CATRTGYSNQPQHF. In nucleotides, the CDR3 is TGTGCCACGAGAACAGGTTACAGCAATCAGCCCCAGCATTTT. The V gene is TRBV24-1, the J gene TRBJ1-5, with a weak D call TRBD1 (5 bases). Germline V gene lookup returns CDR1 KGHDR and CDR2 SFDVKD. CDR3 length: 14 amino acids. The ends were cut back, 10 bases at V and 1 base at J, with 13 bases in the middle.

This sequence joins TRBV4-1 and TRBJ2-3, with TRBD2 matching 13 bases. From germline, CDR1 is MGHRA and CDR2 YSYEKL. After removal of 4 bases from V and 3 bases from J, the junction contained 10 bases not matched to a gene. The CDR3 loop spans 18 amino acids. The CDR3 spells CASSPLGTSGGATDTQYF. The DNA of the CDR3 is TGCGCCAGCAGCCCCCTGGGAACTAGCGGGGGGGCAACAGATACGCAGTATTTT.

The CDR3 loop is CSVEGGRGDTEAFF. The CDR3 DNA reads TGCAGCGTTGAAGGGGGGAGGGGTGACACTGAAGCTTTCTTT. This chain connects TRBV29-1 to TRBJ1-1, with a weak D call TRBD1 (5 bases). The V and J ends lost 1 base and 3 bases respectively, with 12 bases between them. CDR1 and CDR2 from the germline V gene are SQVTM and ANQGSEA. The CDR3 is 14 residues long.

CDR3 protein: CASSWGPNTEAFF. CDR3 coding DNA: TGTGCCAGCAGTTGGGGGCCGAACACTGAAGCTTTCTTT. V usage is TRBV27 and J usage is TRBJ1-1; maybe TRBD1 (6 bases). Trimming pared 4 bases from V and 1 base from J, leaving 7 bases between. The CDR3 sequence is 13 residues long. Germline V gene sequence: CDR1 MNHEY, CDR2 SMNVEV (reference sequence).

The chain joins TRBV29-1 to TRBJ2-5; D is possibly TRBD2 (8 bases). Germline CDR1 SQVTM, CDR2 ANQGSEA. The CDR3 sequence is 14 residues long. Trimming stripped 6 bases from V and 5 bases from J, with 19 bases between. The chain's CDR3 is CSVPGGRGPETQYF. As DNA, the CDR3 is TGCAGCGTCCCGGGGGGGAGGGGGCCGGAGACCCAGTACTTC.

The chain couples TRBV4-3 to TRBJ2-3; 7 bases agree with TRBD1. This CDR3 region has 14 residues. V shed 0 bases, J shed 7 bases, and the junction held 4 bases outside the gene matches. CDR1 LGHNA and CDR2 YSLEER come from the germline V gene. The CDR3 coding sequence is TGCGCCAGCAGCCAAGATACAGGGGTCAATACGCAGTATTTT. Translating it yields CASSQDTGVNTQYF.

The chain combines TRBV6-2 or TRBV6-3 with TRBJ2-2, with D possibly matching TRBD2 (6 bases). The CDR3 has 14 residues. Germline V gene data show CDR1 as MNHEY and CDR2 as SVGEGT. The ends were cut back, 4 bases at V and 7 bases at J, with 13 bases in the middle. CDR3 sequence: CASSSGTPYGELFF. CDR3 bases: TGTGCCAGCAGTTCCGGGACTCCCTACGGGGAGCTGTTTTTT.

The chain uses TRBV30 and TRBJ2-3; no reliable D call. Germline V gives CDR1 GTSNPN, CDR2 SVGIG (reference sequence). The CDR3 length is 12 residues. The V end was cut by 4 bases, the J end by 4 bases, with 9 bases between. CDR3 loop: CAWNPGPDTQYF. The CDR3, as DNA: TGTGCCTGGAACCCTGGGCCAGATACGCAGTATTTT. Full variable domain (missing parts from reference TRBV30 and TRBJ2-3): SQTIHQWPATLVQPVGSPLSLECTVEGTSNPNLYWYRQAAGRGLQLLFYSVGIGQISSEVPQNLSASRPQDRQFILSSKKLLLSDSGFYLCAWNPGPDTQYFGPGTRLTVL.

The chain has TRBV19 and TRBJ1-1; 9 bases agree with TRBD1. The CDR3 contains 16 residues. The germline gives CDR1 LNHDA, CDR2 SQIVND (reference sequence). Trimming removed 4 bases from V and 7 bases from J; junction bases left unmatched: 13. The CDR3 DNA follows: TGTGCCAGTAGTACCCGGGGTAGGGACAGGGCTGATGAAGCTTTCTTT. This gives the protein CASSTRGRDRADEAFF.

This sequence joins TRBV30 and TRBJ1-6, with D unclear. The CDR3 has 15 amino acids. Trimming cost V 3 bases and J 4 bases, with 13 bases left between them. Germline CDR1 is GTSNPN and CDR2 is SVGIG (reference sequence). The CDR3 loop reads CAWRGGLRYNSPLHF. CDR3 bases: TGTGCCTGGAGAGGAGGGCTACGGTATAATTCACCCCTCCACTTT.

The chain combines TRBV3-1 (or the pseudogene TRBV3-2) with TRBJ1-2; no reliable D call. V dropped 0 bases and J dropped 13 bases, with 12 bases sitting between them. The germline V gene encodes CDR1 LGHDT and CDR2 YNNKEL (reference sequence). This CDR3 is 12 amino acids long. CDR3 nucleotide sequence: TGTGCCAGCAGCCAAGATGGGTGGAGGTGCACCTTC. Amino acids: CASSQDGWRCTF.

This sequence joins TRBV6-5 and TRBJ1-6; 7 positions agree with TRBD1. Trimming at V came to 3 bases and at J to 4 bases, leaving 6 bases not matched to a gene. The CDR3 has 16 residues. Germline assignment: CDR1 MNHEY and CDR2 SVGAGI. CDR3 DNA: TGTGCCAGCAGTTATACTGGGACAGAGTATAATTCACCCCTCCACTTT. It translates to CASSYTGTEYNSPLHF.

This clone was seen more than once but under ten times. The chain has TRBV11-3 and TRBJ1-6; D gene uncertain. V lost 1 base to trimming and J lost 5 bases, with 3 bases between them. CDR3 size: 13 residues. Germline assignment: CDR1 SGHNT and CDR2 YENEEA. The CDR3 reads CASSLVNNSPLHF. Written as DNA, the CDR3 is TGTGCCAGCAGCTTAGTAAATAATTCACCCCTCCACTTT.

The J gene is TRBJ1-2, the V gene TRBV19, with unresolved D. In germline, CDR1 is LNHDA, CDR2 SQIVND (reference sequence). Trimming took off 8 bases at V and 2 bases at J, with 3 bases between the two ends. The CDR3 length is 10 residues. This CDR3 is CASSNYGYTF. Written as DNA, the CDR3 is TGTGCCAGTTCAAACTATGGCTACACCTTC.

This clone was recorded once. The rearrangement uses TRBV10-3 and TRBJ1-1, with D possibly TRBD1 on 6 matching bases. The CDR3 extends over 15 amino acids. Germline-derived CDR1 and CDR2 are ENHRY and SYGVKD. Between the trimmed V and J ends, which lost 0 bases and 2 bases, there was a span of 10 bases. The CDR3 loop reads CAISESAGANTEAFF. For the CDR3, the DNA is TGTGCCATCAGTGAGTCGGCAGGGGCTAACACTGAAGCTTTCTTT.

This clone was seen a few times. The chain couples TRBV5-5 to TRBJ1-1; D not certain. This CDR3 spans 16 amino acids. V lost 0 bases, J lost 4 bases, and 16 bases lay in between. CDR1 is SGHKS, CDR2 YYEKEE, per germline (reference sequence). CDR3 amino acids: CASSLVRGYVSTEAFF. CDR3 in DNA: TGTGCCAGCAGCTTGGTCCGCGGCTACGTCAGCACTGAAGCTTTCTTT.